This entry is about one T cell receptor (beta chain). As yet, its antigen is unknown. TCRdb keeps only in-frame clones here, not all; method: immunoSEQ multiplex PCR. The profile shows approximately 84,000 clones, roughly 84% of them singletons. The sample comes from a study of cytotoxic CD8 clonotypes in ibrutinib-treated CLL. Study-level points and caveats: Clonality measured at baseline exceeded age-matched healthy donors, tracking circulating CD8+ T-cell counts.

The CDR3 totals 17 residues. Sequences were derived from PBMCs, sampled before ibrutinib treatment. This clonotype originated in a human donor with chronic lymphocytic leukemia. The chain joins TRBV12-2 to TRBJ2-7; the D call in the table, TRBD1, was not verified against the DNA. TRBV12-2 is an annotated pseudogene. CDR3 region: CASRLAIPEGQSYEQYF. The CDR3 DNA reads as TGTGCAAGTCGCTTAGCCATCCCCGAAGGACAGTCCTACGAGCAGTACTTC.